The present TCR beta chain was sequenced within a study of T cell repertoires in cytomegalovirus infection. Overall study context: Indications came from public TCR beta signatures; they pointed to CMV infection and to a matching HLA type. Findings and caveats of the study: CMV-specific HLA-C-restricted TCR beta clonotypes dominated the ex vivo response. Carriers of CMV and the relevant HLA type were discriminated by public TCR beta frequency.

The CDR3 totals 16 residues. V lost 5 bases, J lost 5 bases, and 6 bases stayed unmatched. TCRdb processed the reads anew with MiXCR; each CDR3 protein has one entry. The sample consists of fewer than 700,000 distinct CDR3 sequences, approximately 24% of them appearing once. As for this clonotype: Its antigen remains unknown. This may come from a read error, since a much larger clone is one base off.

The sequenced material came from CD8+ T cells from PBMCs. The receptor was isolated from a human donor in good health (CMV status not recorded). Some clones in this sample may be carry-over from other donors' samples. The rearrangement links TRBV12-3 or TRBV12-4 to TRBJ2-1, with TRBD2 identical over 13 bases. The CDR3 protein is CASSPWTSGGNNEQFF. The CDR3 DNA sequence: TGTGCCAGCAGTCCCTGGACTAGCGGGGGAAACAATGAGCAGTTCTTC.